This T cell receptor (beta chain) was captured by sequencing in a study of a mutant IDH1 vaccine in newly diagnosed glioma. Overall study: Treated patients, roughly 62% male and roughly 38% female, averaged about 40 years of age. The study's findings and limits: Alterations occurring in top peripheral T cell clonotypes seemed unrelated to pseudoprogression.

The repertoire was sequenced with immunoSEQ multiplex PCR; TCRdb's copy has only in-frame clones and lacks some. This table holds 70,000 or so clones, around 88% found once. Stated time point: baseline, week 1 (first vaccination visit). Documented treatment: pre-vaccination baseline after standard-of-care therapy. Germline CDR1 MNHEY, CDR2 SVGAGI. V lost 0 bases, J lost 2 bases, and 3 bases stayed unmatched. The CDR3 extends over 15 amino acids. A remark on this clone: Its antigen is not identified.

The TCR comes from a woman younger than 35 with glioma. Some clones in this sample may be carry-over from other donors' samples. J is TRBJ1-2 and V is TRBV6-5; 7 positions match TRBD1. The sequenced sample was peripheral blood mononuclear cells (PBMCs), obtained from a glioma patient treated with radiotherapy, temozolomide or both. The CDR3 loop reads CASSYSGGENYGYTF. CDR3 in DNA: TGTGCCAGCAGTTACTCAGGGGGCGAGAACTATGGCTACACCTTC.